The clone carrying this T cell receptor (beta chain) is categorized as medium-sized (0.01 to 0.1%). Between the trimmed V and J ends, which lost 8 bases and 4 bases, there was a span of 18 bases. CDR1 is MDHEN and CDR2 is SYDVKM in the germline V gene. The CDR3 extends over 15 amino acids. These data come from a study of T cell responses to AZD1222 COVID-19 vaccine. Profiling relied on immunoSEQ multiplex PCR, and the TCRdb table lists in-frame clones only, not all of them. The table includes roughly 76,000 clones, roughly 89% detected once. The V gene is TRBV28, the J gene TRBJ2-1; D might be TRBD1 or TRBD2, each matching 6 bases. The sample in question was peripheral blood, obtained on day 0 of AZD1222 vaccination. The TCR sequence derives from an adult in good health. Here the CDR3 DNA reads TGTGCCAGCGTCCAAGGGGGGACACTATACAATGAGCAGTTCTTC. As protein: CASVQGGTLYNEQFF. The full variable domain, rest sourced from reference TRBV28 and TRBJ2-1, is DVKVTQSSRYLVKRTGEKVFLECVQDMDHENMFWYRQDPGLGLRLIYFSYDVKMKEKGDIPEGYSVSREKKERFSLILESASTNQTSMYLCASVQGGTLYNEQFFGPGTRLTVL.